The present T cell receptor beta chain was sequenced within a study of T cell changes during pregnancy in multiple sclerosis. Method: immunoSEQ multiplex PCR; TCRdb's copy keeps in-frame clones and lacks some. This table holds around 28,000 clones, over 75% found once. The V gene end was trimmed by 2 bases and the J gene end by 7 bases; junction bases not matched to a gene: 3. Germline V gene sequence: CDR1 SQVTM, CDR2 ANQGSEA. The CDR3 runs 14 residues. This chain connects TRBV29-1 to TRBJ2-1, with 12 bases matching TRBD2. The TCR was taken from a female donor with multiple sclerosis, enrolled in a pregnancy study. Source: CD8+ T cells from peripheral blood mononuclear cells, taken in the second trimester of pregnancy. In DNA form, the CDR3 reads TGCAGCGTTGAACTCGGGACTAGCGGGAATGAGCAGTTCTTC. It codes for CSVELGTSGNEQFF.